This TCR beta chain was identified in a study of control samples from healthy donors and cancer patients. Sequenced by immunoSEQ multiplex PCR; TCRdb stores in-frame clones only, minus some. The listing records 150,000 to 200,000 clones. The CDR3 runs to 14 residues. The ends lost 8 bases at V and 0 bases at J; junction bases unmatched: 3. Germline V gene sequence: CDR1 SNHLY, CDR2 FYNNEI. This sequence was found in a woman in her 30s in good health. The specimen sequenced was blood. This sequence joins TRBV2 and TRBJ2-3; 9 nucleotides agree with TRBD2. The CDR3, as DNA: TGTGCCAGCCAGCGGGGGGCTAGCACAGATACGCAGTATTTT. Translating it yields CASQRGASTDTQYF.